The 21 T cell receptor beta chains given below trace back to one sample, sequenced in a study of blood T cell repertoires in COVID-19. TCRdb's table, derived via immunoSEQ multiplex PCR, lists solely in-frame clones and lacks some. The sample includes over 150,000 clones, about 85% of them seen just once. The sequenced sample consisted of peripheral blood. These receptors all come from a woman aged 55-70 years with COVID-19, enrolled during active disease.

The genes are TRBV6-6 and TRBJ2-7; a possible D gene is TRBD2 (5 bases). The CDR3 is 15 residues long. V lost 6 bases and J 3 bases, leaving 18 bases between the germline ends. Germline assignment: CDR1 MNHNY and CDR2 SVGAGI (reference sequence). In DNA form, the CDR3 reads TGTGCCAGCAGGGGCGAGGGCTTCCGGGTCTACGAGCAGTACTTC. This sequence encodes CASRGEGFRVYEQYF.

This chain links TRBV7-9 with TRBJ2-1; 7 bases align to TRBD2. Unmatched junction bases numbered 9, after V lost 4 bases and J lost 6 bases. This CDR3 region has 15 residues. Looked up from germline, CDR1 is SEHNR and CDR2 is FQNEAQ (reference sequence). The CDR3 protein is CASSSLAELVNEQFF. For the CDR3, the DNA is TGTGCCAGCAGCTCTCTAGCGGAATTAGTCAATGAGCAGTTCTTC. The variable domain in full, with the rest retrieved from reference TRBV7-9 and TRBJ2-1, is DTGVSQNPRHKITKRGQNVTFRCDPISEHNRLYWYRQTLGQGPEFLTYFQNEAQLEKSRLLSDRFSAERPKGSFSTLEIQRTEQGDSAMYLCASSSLAELVNEQFFGPGTRLTVL.

The rearrangement uses TRBV9 and TRBJ1-2, with D perhaps matching TRBD1 (5 bases). The germline V gene encodes CDR1 SGDLS and CDR2 YYNGEE. There are 18 residues in the CDR3. The V gene lost 3 bases and the J gene lost 5 bases, with 26 bases spanning the gap. The CDR3 protein is CASSEIKGGGVAPYGYTF. The CDR3 nucleotides are TGTGCCAGCAGCGAAATCAAAGGTGGGGGGGTCGCCCCATATGGCTACACCTTC.

The chain recombines TRBV7-6 with TRBJ1-4; TRBD1 agrees at 9 bases. The germline gives CDR1 SGHVS, CDR2 FNYEAQ. Trimming at V came to 5 bases and at J to 7 bases, leaving 14 bases not matched to a gene. The CDR3 spans 17 residues. CDR3 sequence (DNA): TGTGCCAGCAGCCCAGAAATATACGACAGGGGGGGTGAAAAACTGTTTTTT. Protein: CASSPEIYDRGGEKLFF.

The V call is TRBV18, the J call TRBJ1-2; D unresolved. V shed 4 bases and J shed 8 bases, with 20 bases lying between them. Germline CDR1 KGHSH, CDR2 LQKENI. The CDR3 length is 15 residues. The CDR3 DNA is TGTGCCAGCTCACGTTATTCGGAAGGAAAACAGGGCTACACCTTC. It is translated as CASSRYSEGKQGYTF. The full variable domain, rest sourced from reference TRBV18 and TRBJ1-2, is NAGVMQNPRHLVRRRGQEARLRCSPMKGHSHVYWYRQLPEEGLKFMVYLQKENIIDESGMPKERFSAEFPKEGPSILRIQQVVRGDSAAYFCASSRYSEGKQGYTFGSGTRLTVV.

This clone was observed a single time. The rearrangement uses TRBV7-8 and TRBJ1-2; possibly TRBD1 for D (5 bases). CDR3 length equals 14 residues. In germline, CDR1 is SGHVS, CDR2 FQNEAQ. Between the trimmed V and J ends, which lost 5 bases and 4 bases, there was a span of 14 bases. As DNA, the CDR3 is TGTGCCAGCAGCCCCCGGGGGATTGGCTATGGCTACACCTTC. Its translation is CASSPRGIGYGYTF.

This chain joins TRBV6-1 and TRBJ1-1, with a possible D match to TRBD1 (6 bases). The germline V and J ends were trimmed by 4 bases and 1 base, with 19 bases remaining between them. From germline, CDR1 is MNHNS and CDR2 SASEGT. The CDR3 length is 17 residues. The CDR3 reads CASSGTGTWIRNTEAFF. CDR3 bases: TGTGCCAGCAGTGGAACAGGGACCTGGATCCGGAACACTGAAGCTTTCTTT.

The chain combines TRBV29-1 with TRBJ2-2; TRBD1 matches at 7 bases. Germline values: CDR1 SQVTM, CDR2 ANQGSEA. There are 17 residues in the CDR3. V gave up 5 bases and J gave up 1 base; unmatched junction bases: 13. This chain's CDR3 is CSVWAHLQGMNTGELFF. In nucleotides, the CDR3 is TGCAGCGTTTGGGCCCATCTACAGGGGATGAACACCGGGGAGCTGTTTTTT.

The chain combines TRBV18 with TRBJ1-4; D gene unclear. The CDR3 length is 17 residues. V lost 3 bases to trimming and J lost 8 bases, with 22 bases between them. Germline-derived CDR1 and CDR2 are KGHSH and LQKENI. CDR3 region: CASSPAGRAAFGEKLFF. The DNA of the CDR3 is TGTGCCAGCTCACCCGCGGGTCGAGCGGCCTTTGGCGAAAAACTGTTTTTT.

The rearrangement joins TRBV5-8 to TRBJ1-5; D perhaps matches TRBD1 (5 bases). Germline V gene lookup returns CDR1 SGHTS and CDR2 YDEGEE. CDR3 length: 17 amino acids. Trimming shortened V by 4 bases and J by 8 bases, and 25 bases separated the two germline ends. The CDR3 spells CASSPSSRDFFTEPQHF. CDR3 sequence (DNA): TGTGCCAGCAGCCCCTCCTCCCGGGACTTCTTCACAGAGCCCCAGCATTTT.

The count of this clone is one. The rearrangement joins TRBV13 to TRBJ1-1; TRBD1 aligns across 8 bases. V was clipped by 7 bases and J by 4 bases; unmatched bases: 11. The germline gives CDR1 PRHDT, CDR2 FYEKMQ (reference sequence). This CDR3 spans 15 amino acids. CDR3 sequence: CASNLQGAWGTEAFF. The CDR3 DNA is TGTGCCAGCAACCTCCAGGGGGCGTGGGGCACTGAAGCTTTCTTT.

This clone came up many times. V is TRBV10-3 and J is TRBJ2-7, with 10 positions matching TRBD2. V shed 4 bases and J 5 bases; nucleotides not matched to a gene: 14. CDR3 size: 17 residues. Germline loops: CDR1 ENHRY, CDR2 SYGVKD. The DNA of the CDR3 is TGTGCCATCAGTGGACGGGGGGAGAGTCTAGCGGGAGACGAGCAGTACTTC. Encoded protein: CAISGRGESLAGDEQYF.

V gene TRBV5-6 combines with J gene TRBJ1-1; D unclear. The CDR3 spans 13 residues. CDR1 and CDR2 from the germline V gene are SGHDT and YYEEEE. V gave up 3 bases and J gave up 2 bases, with 8 bases separating them. The CDR3 DNA reads TGTGCCAGCAGCTCACTTCTTAACACTGAAGCTTTCTTT. This sequence encodes CASSSLLNTEAFF.

The table lists this clone with a count of one. V is TRBV25-1 and J is TRBJ1-2, with D possibly being TRBD1 (6 bases). From germline, CDR1 is MGHDK and CDR2 SYGVNS. The germline V and J ends were trimmed by 6 bases and 3 bases, with 17 bases remaining between them. CDR3 length: 15 residues. CDR3 DNA sequence: TGTGCCAGCAGACCATCCGGTGGGGGCTACTATGGCTACACCTTC. Amino acids: CASRPSGGGYYGYTF.

J is TRBJ2-1 and V is TRBV5-1; 7 nucleotides match TRBD1. The ends lost 5 bases at V and 3 bases at J; junction bases unmatched: 5. This CDR3 spans 14 amino acids. Germline loops: CDR1 SGHRS, CDR2 YFSETQ. In DNA, the CDR3 is TGCGCCAGCAGTAGGGGGCAGAGCTACAATGAGCAGTTCTTC. It is translated as CASSRGQSYNEQFF. Using reference TRBV5-1 and TRBJ2-1 for the parts outside the CDR3, the full variable domain is KAGVTQTPRYLIKTRGQQVTLSCSPISGHRSVSWYQQTPGQGLQFLFEYFSETQRNKGNFPGRFSGRQFSNSRSEMNVSTLELGDSALYLCASSRGQSYNEQFFGPGTRLTVL.

The rearrangement links TRBV9 to TRBJ2-3, with D perhaps TRBD2 (5 bases). This CDR3 spans 16 amino acids. Trimming shortened V by 0 bases and J by 0 bases, and 11 bases separated the two germline ends. From germline, CDR1 is SGDLS and CDR2 YYNGEE. This chain's CDR3 is CASSVEARVSTDTQYF. Here the CDR3 DNA reads TGTGCCAGCAGCGTAGAGGCGAGGGTTAGCACAGATACGCAGTATTTT.

The V and J genes are TRBV11-3 and TRBJ2-2, with D maybe TRBD1 (5 bases). The CDR3 totals 14 residues. Germline values: CDR1 SGHNT, CDR2 YENEEA. Trimming stripped 5 bases from V and 3 bases from J, with 10 bases between. The DNA of the CDR3 is TGTGCCAGCAGCATAACAGGATACACCGGGGAGCTGTTTTTT. Amino acid sequence: CASSITGYTGELFF.

The chain has TRBV3-1 (or the pseudogene TRBV3-2) and TRBJ2-7; a weak D match, TRBD2 (7 bases). Germline assignment: CDR1 LGHDT and CDR2 YNNKEL (reference sequence). The V end was cut by 4 bases, the J end by 5 bases, with 21 bases between. The length of the CDR3 is 16 residues. For the CDR3, the DNA is TGTGCCAGCAGCCCCACAGGGAGGGGACGAGTCGACGAGCAGTACTTC. Encoded protein: CASSPTGRGRVDEQYF.

The chain joins TRBV7-2 to TRBJ1-6, with D maybe TRBD1 (6 bases). The germline V gene has CDR1 SGHTA and CDR2 FQGNSA. The CDR3 has 15 residues. Deletions cut 3 bases from V and 6 bases from J, with 12 bases between. DNA for the CDR3: TGTGCCAGCAGCTTTTACAGGGCCGCTAATTCACCCCTCCACTTT. It is translated as CASSFYRAANSPLHF.

The chain uses TRBV10-1 and TRBJ2-2; 8 bases are a match to TRBD2. J gave up 0 bases and V 0 bases, and 3 bases lay outside the gene matches. The germline CDR1 and CDR2 sequences are WNHNN and SYGVQD (reference sequence). The CDR3 contains 17 residues. The CDR3: CASSESRGLANTGELFF. The CDR3 bases are TGCGCCAGCAGTGAGTCTAGGGGACTAGCGAACACCGGGGAGCTGTTTTTT.

The chain employs TRBV27 and TRBJ1-3; the D is unclear. Germline lookup yields CDR1 MNHEY and CDR2 SMNVEV (reference sequence). The CDR3 spans 14 residues. V was shortened by 10 bases and J by 2 bases, with 15 bases between the two germline ends. The CDR3 here is CAMLPLATGNTIYF. The CDR3 nucleotides are TGTGCCATGCTCCCTCTAGCCACTGGAAACACCATATATTTT.